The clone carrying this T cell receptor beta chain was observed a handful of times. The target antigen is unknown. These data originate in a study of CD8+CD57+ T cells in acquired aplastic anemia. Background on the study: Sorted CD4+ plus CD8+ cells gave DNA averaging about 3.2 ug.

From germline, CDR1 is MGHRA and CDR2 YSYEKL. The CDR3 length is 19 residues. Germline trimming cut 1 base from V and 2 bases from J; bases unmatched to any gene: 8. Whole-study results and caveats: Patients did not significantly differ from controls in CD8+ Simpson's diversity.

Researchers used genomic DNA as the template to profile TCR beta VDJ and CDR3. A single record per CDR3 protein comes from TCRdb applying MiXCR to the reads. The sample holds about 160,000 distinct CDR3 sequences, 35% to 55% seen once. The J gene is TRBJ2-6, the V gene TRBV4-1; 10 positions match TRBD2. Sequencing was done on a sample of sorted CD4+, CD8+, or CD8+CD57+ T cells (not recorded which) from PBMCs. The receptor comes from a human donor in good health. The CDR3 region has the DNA TGCGCCAGCAGCCAAGCTGTACTAGCGGGACGGACTGGGGCCAACGTCCTGACTTTC. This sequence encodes CASSQAVLAGRTGANVLTF.